A single sample gave rise to the 22 T cell receptor beta chains below, sequenced in a study of T cell changes during pregnancy in multiple sclerosis. Assay: immunoSEQ multiplex PCR; the TCRdb copy retains only in-frame clones and omits some. The repertoire consists of approximately 52,000 clones, with approximately 92% occurring once and the leading ten covering less than 0.3%. The starting material was CD4+ T cells from peripheral blood mononuclear cells, obtained in the third trimester of pregnancy. Source of these receptors: a female donor with multiple sclerosis, enrolled in a pregnancy study.

This clone was found a few times. The CDR3 region has the DNA TGCGCCAGCAGCCCGCAAACCCGGACAGACACTGAAGCTTTCTTT. Protein: CASSPQTRTDTEAFF. J is TRBJ1-1 and V is TRBV5-1, with TRBD1 as a possible D gene (6 bases). Trimming pared 4 bases from V and 3 bases from J, leaving 16 bases between. The CDR3 is 15 residues long. Germline V lookup: CDR1 SGHRS, CDR2 YFSETQ.

This clone was counted once. V usage is TRBV27 and J usage is TRBJ2-7; D may be TRBD1 (5 bases). Germline-derived CDR1 and CDR2 are MNHEY and SMNVEV (reference sequence). This CDR3 is 12 amino acids long. Trimming took off 3 bases at V and 7 bases at J, with 10 bases between the two ends. CDR3 protein: CASSFSGNEQYF. Written as DNA, the CDR3 is TGTGCCAGCAGTTTCTCAGGGAATGAGCAGTACTTC.

The V and J genes are TRBV7-3 and TRBJ1-3; D is unclear. V lost 6 bases and J lost 0, with 18 bases in between. CDR1 and CDR2 (germline): SGHTA, FQGTGA. The CDR3 sequence is 17 residues long. Here the CDR3 DNA reads TGTGCCAGCAGGAGAGGCCGAGGAGGCAACTCTGGAAACACCATATATTTT. Its protein is CASRRGRGGNSGNTIYF.

The chain recombines TRBV30 with TRBJ1-3, with no clear D. Trimming removed 3 bases at V and 4 bases at J, with 16 bases between. The V gene's germline CDR1 is GTSNPN and CDR2 SVGIG (reference sequence). CDR3 length: 15 amino acids. The CDR3 nucleotides read TGTGCCTGGAGCACAAGGAGGAAGTCGGGAAACACCATATATTTT. It encodes CAWSTRRKSGNTIYF.

V is TRBV7-2 and J is TRBJ2-5, with 7 nucleotides matching TRBD1. Germline assignment: CDR1 SGHTA and CDR2 FQGNSA. The V and J ends lost 5 bases and 2 bases, in that order; junction bases with no gene match: 8. The CDR3 is 15 residues long. CDR3 sequence (DNA): TGTGCCAGCAGCGACCTGGGACAGCCACAAGAGACCCAGTACTTC. Its protein is CASSDLGQPQETQYF.

The rearrangement links TRBV9 to TRBJ1-3, with 7 nucleotides matching TRBD1. The CDR3 sequence is 14 residues long. V was clipped by 8 bases and J by 4 bases; unmatched bases: 9. Germline CDR1 reads SGDLS; CDR2 reads YYNGEE. The CDR3 DNA reads TGTGCCAGTAAAGAGACAGGGTACGGAAACACCATATATTTT. Translation: CASKETGYGNTIYF. Full variable domain (remainder filled in from reference TRBV9 and TRBJ1-3): DSGVTQTPKHLITATGQRVTLRCSPRSGDLSVYWYQQSLDQGLQFLIQYYNGEERAKGNILERFSAQQFPDLHSELNLSSLELGDSALYFCASKETGYGNTIYFGEGSWLTVV.

This chain uses TRBV7-3 with TRBJ2-2; D is possibly TRBD2 (6 bases). V lost 2 bases and J lost 1, with 8 bases in between. Germline loops: CDR1 SGHTA, CDR2 FQGTGA. The CDR3 totals 15 residues. CDR3 protein: CASSLLGLNTGELFF. The CDR3 nucleotides are TGTGCCAGCAGCTTACTGGGACTGAACACCGGGGAGCTGTTTTTT.

V is TRBV6-5 and J is TRBJ2-7; 8 nucleotides line up with TRBD2. This CDR3 comprises 14 residues. V shed 2 bases, J shed 4 bases, and the junction held 4 bases outside the gene matches. In germline, CDR1 is MNHEY, CDR2 SVGAGI. In DNA, the CDR3 is TGTGCCAGCAGTTACCGCGCGGGGGGTTACGAGCAGTACTTC. Translating it yields CASSYRAGGYEQYF.

The chain joins TRBV5-6 to TRBJ2-1, with 16 positions matching TRBD2. Trimming cost V 4 bases and J 6 bases; bases outside gene matches: 7. The CDR3 is 17 amino acids. Germline CDR1 SGHDT, CDR2 YYEEEE. The CDR3 is CASSMPGLAGGFNEQFF. The CDR3 coding sequence is TGTGCCAGCAGCATGCCGGGACTAGCGGGAGGGTTCAATGAGCAGTTCTTC.

This chain uses TRBV2 with TRBJ1-1; D may be TRBD1 (6 bases). This CDR3 contains 13 residues. Germline CDR1 and CDR2: SNHLY and FYNNEI. With 6 bases removed from V and 4 bases from J, the gap between germline ends came to 12 bases. Here the CDR3 reads CASSRDKLTEAFF. The DNA of the CDR3 is TGTGCCAGCAGCCGGGACAAACTCACTGAAGCTTTCTTT. The full variable domain, its missing parts supplied by reference TRBV2 and TRBJ1-1, is EPEVTQTPSHQVTQMGQEVILRCVPISNHLYFYWYRQILGQKVEFLVSFYNNEISEKSEIFDDQFSVERPDGSNFTLKIRSTKLEDSAMYFCASSRDKLTEAFFGQGTRLTVV.

Only one count was recorded for this clone. The CDR3 loop is CASSPGGTGSTDTQYF. The DNA of the CDR3 is TGTGCCAGCTCACCCGGGGGGACAGGGAGCACAGATACGCAGTATTTT. The J gene is TRBJ2-3, the V gene TRBV18; the match to TRBD1 covers 9 bases. Losses at the gene ends were 3 bases for V and 0 bases for J; bases not matched to a gene: 4. The CDR3 is 16 residues long. Germline V lookup: CDR1 KGHSH, CDR2 LQKENI.

The chain has TRBV21-1 and TRBJ2-3; the listed D gene, TRBD1, was not tested against the DNA. TRBV21-1 is designated a pseudogene. This CDR3 contains 14 residues. The CDR3 here is CASGPTGGTDTQYF. The CDR3, as DNA: TGTGCCAGCGGACCGACAGGGGGCACAGATACGCAGTATTTT.

This clone occurred a few times. This chain links TRBV30 with TRBJ1-1; 9 bases agree with TRBD1. Looked up from germline, CDR1 is GTSNPN and CDR2 is SVGIG (reference sequence). This CDR3 is 14 amino acids long. The junction had 6 bases not matched to a gene; V was cut back by 2 bases and J by 5 bases. CDR3 in amino acids: CAWSQTGGGTEAFF. DNA for the CDR3: TGTGCCTGGAGTCAGACAGGGGGAGGAACTGAAGCTTTCTTT. Based on the CDR3 plus reference TRBV30 and TRBJ1-1, the full variable domain is SQTIHQWPATLVQPVGSPLSLECTVEGTSNPNLYWYRQAAGRGLQLLFYSVGIGQISSEVPQNLSASRPQDRQFILSSKKLLLSDSGFYLCAWSQTGGGTEAFFGQGTRLTVV.

This clone was found once. This chain joins TRBV19 and TRBJ2-2; tentative D call: TRBD2 (5 bases). The germline gives CDR1 LNHDA, CDR2 SQIVND (reference sequence). The CDR3 runs to 15 residues. Deletions cut 1 base from V and 1 base from J, with 7 bases between. CDR3 region: CASSIGGLNTGELFF. CDR3 coding DNA: TGTGCCAGTAGTATAGGCGGGTTGAACACCGGGGAGCTGTTTTTT.

The chain combines TRBV5-1 with TRBJ2-1; 7 nucleotides match TRBD2. Germline V gives CDR1 SGHRS, CDR2 YFSETQ. V was clipped by 2 bases and J by 0 bases; unmatched bases: 5. This CDR3 region has 16 residues. As DNA, the CDR3 is TGCGCCAGCAGCTTCCGAGCGGGGAGCTCCTACAATGAGCAGTTCTTC. This sequence encodes CASSFRAGSSYNEQFF.

The chain links TRBV19 to TRBJ2-7; 7 nucleotides line up with TRBD2. The germline CDR1 and CDR2 sequences are LNHDA and SQIVND (reference sequence). This CDR3 contains 15 residues. Losses at the gene ends were 3 bases for V and 4 bases for J; bases not matched to a gene: 9. The CDR3 DNA reads TGTGCCAGTAGTATGTCTGCGGGAGAGAGGTACGAGCAGTACTTC. This codes for CASSMSAGERYEQYF.

V usage is TRBV10-2 and J usage is TRBJ2-3, with D possibly TRBD2 on 6 matching bases. The CDR3 loop spans 15 amino acids. Deletions cut 7 bases from V and 5 bases from J, with 19 bases between. Germline assignment: CDR1 WSHSY and CDR2 SAAADI. CDR3 coding DNA: TGCGCCAGCACCGATCTAGCGAAGTCGGTAGATACGCAGTATTTT. This sequence encodes CASTDLAKSVDTQYF.

The chain carries TRBV27 and TRBJ2-2; D perhaps matches TRBD1 (6 bases). Germline CDR1 and CDR2: MNHEY and SMNVEV (reference sequence). The V end was cut by 5 bases, the J end by 1 base, with 8 bases between. CDR3 length: 14 residues. The chain's CDR3 is CASSRGQNTGELFF. The CDR3, as DNA: TGTGCCAGCAGTCGGGGACAGAACACCGGGGAGCTGTTTTTT.

V usage is TRBV6-5 and J usage is TRBJ1-1; a possible D gene is TRBD1 (6 bases). Germline V CDR1 and CDR2: MNHEY, SVGAGI. The V gene lost 3 bases and the J gene lost 3 bases, with 11 bases spanning the gap. CDR3 length equals 14 residues. The CDR3 nucleotides read TGTGCCAGCAGTTATATGCGGGGGCACACTGAAGCTTTCTTT. Its translation is CASSYMRGHTEAFF.

V is TRBV9 and J is TRBJ1-1, with D tentatively TRBD1 (6 bases). CDR1 and CDR2 from the germline V gene are SGDLS and YYNGEE. This CDR3 is 15 amino acids long. Trimming left V 7 bases short and J 5 bases short, with 21 bases between. CDR3 protein: CASGDLRGGRTEAFF. The CDR3 DNA sequence: TGTGCCAGCGGAGACTTAAGGGGGGGGAGAACTGAAGCTTTCTTT.

The chain is built from TRBV7-9 and TRBJ1-1; 7 bases are shared with TRBD1. The CDR3 consists of 13 residues. Germline V gene data show CDR1 as SEHNR and CDR2 as FQNEAQ (reference sequence). With 5 bases clipped from V and 7 bases from J, the junction kept 7 bases outside the gene matches. This CDR3 is CASSARRDSEAFF. The CDR3 DNA follows: TGTGCCAGCAGCGCCCGCCGGGACAGTGAAGCTTTCTTT.

This clone was detected once. V gene TRBV4-2 combines with J gene TRBJ2-5; TRBD2 matches 7 bases. This CDR3 is 16 amino acids long. The ends lost 4 bases at V and 0 bases at J; junction bases unmatched: 8. CDR1 is LGHNA, CDR2 YNFKEQ, per germline. The CDR3 reads CASSRMMGTNQETQYF. Written as DNA, the CDR3 is TGTGCCAGCAGCCGGATGATGGGGACTAACCAAGAGACCCAGTACTTC.